The subject of this entry is one TCR beta chain. This clone was detected only a few times. The antigen this receptor binds is unknown. Base qualities are not at hand, and no much larger clone is one base apart. TCRbeta CDR3 regions were amplified from genomic DNA using the immunoSEQ Assay, a bias-controlled multiplex PCR. From the authors' description of their analysis: The number of nucleated cells in each sample was estimated from the amplification of reference gene primers within the assay. Sequence reads were collapsed and filtered to measure the absolute abundance of every unique TCRbeta CDR3 rearrangement. For each sample, productive Simpson clonality was calculated as the square root of Simpson's diversity index across productive rearrangements. In its TCRdb copy, this immuneACCESS table keeps in-frame sequences only and misses some clones. Where compared with another copy, unresolved V genes explain less than half of these, and the others have no known cause. V and J calls plus clone size are reproduced from that table; the DNA served to infer D and trimming. The sample has 55,000 to 90,000 clones on record, roughly 80% of them singletons. Around 4.4% of the sample rests with the top ten.

Whole blood was collected in K2EDTA tubes by collaborating institutions according to the institutions' own protocols. For TCRbeta analysis, collaborator samples were shipped as frozen whole blood, as isolated PBMCs, or as DNA extracted from either sample type. The data derive from a study of blood T cell repertoires in COVID-19 (dated by TCRdb to the early 2020s). Background for the entire study: Samples covering the acute and convalescent phases of COVID-19 were provided by collaborators in the United States, Italy and Spain. The prospective study material was composed of cDNA or gDNA derived from T cells, B-cell-depleted T cells, or PBMCs. The dataset comprised deeply sampled blood TCRbeta repertoires from subjects exposed to, actively infected with, or recovered from COVID-19. The repertoires were made available in a free public database intended to serve as a resource for research on the immune response to SARS-CoV-2. The samples were drawn from the first 160 participants of the ongoing ImmuneRACE study and from 1,254 subjects provided by 6 global collaborators. Sample metadata almost always included a de-identified subject ID, COVID-19 status, age in years and sex. HLA class I and class II types, where available, came from metadata supplied by the sample provider rather than from assay-based typing. Results and caveats for the whole study, not just this receptor: How much clinical and demographic metadata was included differed by source and by participant, and the metadata was provided uncurated.

V is trimmed back by 5 bases and J by 0 bases, and the junction contains 10 bases that no gene match accounts for. Taken from the germline V gene, the CDR1 and CDR2 loops are SGHVS and FQNEAQ. Spanning cysteine to phenylalanine, the CDR3 consists of 20 amino acids. The CDR3 DNA has 60 bases and is translated from base 1. Sequencing was done on a sample of peripheral blood. The sequence joins TRBV7-8 to TRBJ2-4; 16 bases in the middle match TRBD2. The sequence derives from a woman aged 55 to 70 with acute or convalescent COVID-19. The bases read TGTGCCAGCAGCCCCCGCCGGGGACTAGCGGGGGGGCTAGCCAAAAACATTCAGTACTTC. Its protein product is CASSPRRGLAGGLAKNIQYF.